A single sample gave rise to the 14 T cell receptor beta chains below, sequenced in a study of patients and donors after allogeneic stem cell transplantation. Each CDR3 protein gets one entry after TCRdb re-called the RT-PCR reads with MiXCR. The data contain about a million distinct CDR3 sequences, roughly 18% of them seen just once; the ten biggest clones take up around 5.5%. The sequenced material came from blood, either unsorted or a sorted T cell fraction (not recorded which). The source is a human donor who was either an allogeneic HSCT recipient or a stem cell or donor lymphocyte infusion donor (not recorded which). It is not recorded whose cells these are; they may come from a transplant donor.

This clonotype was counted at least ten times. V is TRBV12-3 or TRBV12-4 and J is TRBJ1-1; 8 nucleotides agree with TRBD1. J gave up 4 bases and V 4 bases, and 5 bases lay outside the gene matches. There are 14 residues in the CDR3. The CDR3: CASSWRQGATEAFF. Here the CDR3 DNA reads TGTGCCAGCAGTTGGAGGCAGGGGGCCACTGAAGCTTTCTTT.

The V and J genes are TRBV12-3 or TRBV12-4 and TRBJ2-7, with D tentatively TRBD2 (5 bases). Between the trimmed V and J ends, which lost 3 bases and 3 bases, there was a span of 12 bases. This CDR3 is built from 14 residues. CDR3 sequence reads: CASSFRDSLYEQYF. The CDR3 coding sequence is TGTGCCAGCAGTTTCCGGGATTCCCTCTACGAGCAGTACTTC.

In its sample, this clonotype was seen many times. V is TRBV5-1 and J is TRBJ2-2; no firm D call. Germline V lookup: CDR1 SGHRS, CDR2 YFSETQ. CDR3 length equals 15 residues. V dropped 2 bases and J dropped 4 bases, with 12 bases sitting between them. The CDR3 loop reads CASSFWHHPTGELFF. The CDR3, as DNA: TGCGCCAGCAGCTTTTGGCATCATCCCACCGGGGAGCTGTTTTTT.

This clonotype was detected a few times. The CDR3 loop is CASSQRVGTNGYTF. CDR3 bases: TGCGCCAGCAGCCAAAGGGTGGGGACAAATGGCTACACCTTC. This chain links TRBV4-1 with TRBJ1-2; a weak D match, TRBD1 (6 bases). The CDR3 extends over 14 amino acids. Germline values: CDR1 MGHRA, CDR2 YSYEKL. The germline V and J ends were trimmed by 2 bases and 6 bases, with 13 bases remaining between them.

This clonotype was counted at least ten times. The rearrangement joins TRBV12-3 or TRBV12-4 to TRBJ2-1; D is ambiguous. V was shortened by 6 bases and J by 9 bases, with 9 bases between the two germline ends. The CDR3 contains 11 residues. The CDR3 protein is CASSPATEQFF. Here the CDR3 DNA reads TGTGCCAGCAGCCCCGCTACTGAGCAGTTCTTC.

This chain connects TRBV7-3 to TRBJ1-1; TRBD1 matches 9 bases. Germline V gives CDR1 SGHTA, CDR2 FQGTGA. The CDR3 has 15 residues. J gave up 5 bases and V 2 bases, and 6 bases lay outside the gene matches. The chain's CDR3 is CASSLSRDRETEAFF. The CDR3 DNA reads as TGTGCCAGCAGCTTATCCCGGGACAGGGAAACTGAAGCTTTCTTT.

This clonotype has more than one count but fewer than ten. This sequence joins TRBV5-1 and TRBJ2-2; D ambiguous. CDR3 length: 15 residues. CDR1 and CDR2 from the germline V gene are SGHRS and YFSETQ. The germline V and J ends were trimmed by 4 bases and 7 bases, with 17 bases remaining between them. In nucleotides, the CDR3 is TGCGCCAGCAGCCAGACGCTTGGGTCAAGCGGGGAGCTGTTTTTT. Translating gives CASSQTLGSSGELFF.

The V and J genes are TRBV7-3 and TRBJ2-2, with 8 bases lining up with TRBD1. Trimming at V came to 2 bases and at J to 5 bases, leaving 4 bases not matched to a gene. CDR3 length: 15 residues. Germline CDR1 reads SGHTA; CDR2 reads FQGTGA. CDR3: CASSLQGATTGELFF. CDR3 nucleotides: TGTGCCAGCAGCTTACAGGGGGCGACTACCGGGGAGCTGTTTTTT.

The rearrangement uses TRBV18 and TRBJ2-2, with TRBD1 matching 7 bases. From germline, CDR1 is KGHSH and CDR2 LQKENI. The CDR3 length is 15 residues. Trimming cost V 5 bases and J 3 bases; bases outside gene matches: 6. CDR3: CASSSRQGYTGELFF. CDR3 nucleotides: TGTGCCAGCTCATCTCGACAGGGATACACCGGGGAGCTGTTTTTT. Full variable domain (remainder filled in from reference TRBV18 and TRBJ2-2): NAGVMQNPRHLVRRRGQEARLRCSPMKGHSHVYWYRQLPEEGLKFMVYLQKENIIDESGMPKERFSAEFPKEGPSILRIQQVVRGDSAAYFCASSSRQGYTGELFFGEGSRLTVL.

CDR3 protein: CASCGGATGANVLTF. CDR3 bases: TGCGCCAGCTGCGGGGGGGCTACTGGGGCCAACGTCCTGACTTTC. This chain joins TRBV5-1 and TRBJ2-6; 9 nucleotides line up with TRBD2. The ends lost 7 bases at V and 2 bases at J; junction bases unmatched: 4. The CDR3 runs 15 residues. Per the germline V gene, CDR1 is SGHRS and CDR2 is YFSETQ. The full variable domain, rest sourced from reference TRBV5-1 and TRBJ2-6, is KAGVTQTPRYLIKTRGQQVTLSCSPISGHRSVSWYQQTPGQGLQFLFEYFSETQRNKGNFPGRFSGRQFSNSRSEMNVSTLELGDSALYLCASCGGATGANVLTFGAGSRLTVL.

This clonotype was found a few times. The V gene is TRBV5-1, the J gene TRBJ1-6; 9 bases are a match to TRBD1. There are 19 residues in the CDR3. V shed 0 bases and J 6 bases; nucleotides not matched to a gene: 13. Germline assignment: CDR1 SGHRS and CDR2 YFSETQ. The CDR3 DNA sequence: TGCGCCAGCAGCTTGGTGGAGCCGGGACAGGGCTTACCTAATTCACCCCTCCACTTT. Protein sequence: CASSLVEPGQGLPNSPLHF. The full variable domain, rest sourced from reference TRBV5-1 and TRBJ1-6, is KAGVTQTPRYLIKTRGQQVTLSCSPISGHRSVSWYQQTPGQGLQFLFEYFSETQRNKGNFPGRFSGRQFSNSRSEMNVSTLELGDSALYLCASSLVEPGQGLPNSPLHFGNGTRLTVT.

The CDR3 region is CSAPRPGTGNNQPQHF. CDR3 DNA sequence: TGCAGTGCGCCAAGACCCGGGACAGGGAACAATCAGCCCCAGCATTTT. The V and J genes are TRBV20-1 and TRBJ1-5, with 9 bases fitting TRBD1. J lost 3 bases, V lost 6 bases, and 12 bases had no gene match. Germline V lookup: CDR1 DFQATT, CDR2 SNEGSKA (reference sequence). The CDR3 contains 16 residues.

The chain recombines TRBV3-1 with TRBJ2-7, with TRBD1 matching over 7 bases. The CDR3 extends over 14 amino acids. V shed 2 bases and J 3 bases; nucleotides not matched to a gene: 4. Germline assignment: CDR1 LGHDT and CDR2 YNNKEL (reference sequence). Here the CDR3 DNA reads TGTGCCAGCAGCCAAACGGGACAGCACTACGAGCAGTACTTC. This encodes CASSQTGQHYEQYF.

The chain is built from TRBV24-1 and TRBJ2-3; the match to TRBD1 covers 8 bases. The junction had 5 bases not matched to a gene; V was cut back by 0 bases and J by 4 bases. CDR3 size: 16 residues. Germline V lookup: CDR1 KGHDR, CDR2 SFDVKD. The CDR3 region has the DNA TGTGCCACCAGTGATTTGGGGCAGGGGGCTTCAGATACGCAGTATTTT. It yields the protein CATSDLGQGASDTQYF.